This T cell receptor beta chain was identified in a study of shared clonotypes between healthy human individuals. General study findings and limits: Depth of sequencing was expected to influence donor clonotype sharing.

Positive CCR7 selection of CD45RO-negative cells yielded the naive CD8 cells, and terminally differentiated effector memory CD45RA+ cells were excluded. On this clone itself: Its antigen remains unknown.

Genomic DNA per cell subset filled all wells of several immunoSEQ plates. Sorted-subset replicate PCRs used 200 ng DNA, around 31,000 T cell genomes. TCRdb's copy holds only in-frame clones and misses some; the assay was immunoSEQ multiplex PCR. The table lists about 2.2 million clones, approximately 92% of them singletons, with about 1.6% in the top ten. The V gene lost 2 bases and the J gene lost 1 base, with 14 bases spanning the gap. CDR3 length equals 16 residues. Germline V gives CDR1 WSHSY, CDR2 SAAADI. The chain recombines TRBV10-2 with TRBJ2-5, with D possibly matching TRBD2 (5 bases). The material sequenced was naive CD8+ T cells from PBMCs. This receptor was taken from a young man in good health. Some clones in this sample may be carry-over from other donors' samples. Here the CDR3 DNA reads TGCGCCAGCAGTGAGAATTTCCTGGCGGGCCAAGAGACCCAGTACTTC. It translates to CASSENFLAGQETQYF.